Given below is one T cell receptor (beta chain) in context. Its cognate antigen is unknown. One junction end does not reproduce the germline sequence, and a read error may be involved. TCRdb re-derived calls from the 5' RACE reads in MiXCR, one entry per CDR3 protein. The sample lists some 730,000 distinct CDR3 sequences; 15% to 20% were seen once. The entry originates in a study of identical twins. Whole-study results and caveats: Instead of following the same donors, the conclusions were based on cross-sectional statistical analysis. Fewer insertions characterized abundant cord blood beta clonotypes, whereas memory repertoires showed none.

Germline loops: CDR1 SGHTA, CDR2 FQGNSA. The CDR3 runs to 14 residues. This sample also belongs to another study, concerning T cells expressing NK-cell markers. That report adds: In over 5 donors, dominant CD3+CD56+NKG2C+ clonotypes ranked among the top 10 CD8+ clonotypes. Whether expanded NKG2C+ T cell clones recognized HCMV stayed uncertain.

The sequence was obtained from a woman younger than 30 in good health. The V call is TRBV7-2, the J call TRBJ2-7, with 10 bases matching TRBD2. The specimen was PBMCs. The CDR3 sequence: CASSLVWSSGSGDF. DNA for the CDR3: TGTGCCAGCAGCTTAGTATGGTCTAGCGGGAGTGGGGACTTC.